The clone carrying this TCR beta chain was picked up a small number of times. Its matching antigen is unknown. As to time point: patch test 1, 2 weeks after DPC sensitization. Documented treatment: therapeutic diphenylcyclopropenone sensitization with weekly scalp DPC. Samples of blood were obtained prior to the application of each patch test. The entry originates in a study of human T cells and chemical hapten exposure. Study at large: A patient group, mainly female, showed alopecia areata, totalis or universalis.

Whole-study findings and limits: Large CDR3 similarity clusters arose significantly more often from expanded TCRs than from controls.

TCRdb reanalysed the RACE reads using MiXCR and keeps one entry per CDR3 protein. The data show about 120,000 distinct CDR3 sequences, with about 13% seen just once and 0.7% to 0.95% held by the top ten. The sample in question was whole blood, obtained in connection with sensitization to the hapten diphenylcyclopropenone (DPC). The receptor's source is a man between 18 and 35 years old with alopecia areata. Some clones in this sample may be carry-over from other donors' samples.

The CDR3 DNA reads as TGTGCCAGCAGCTTAAGACAGGGGGTGGTAGATACGCAGTATTTT. This codes for CASSLRQGVVDTQYF. This sequence joins TRBV7-9 and TRBJ2-3, with 9 bases aligning to TRBD1. The CDR3 spans 15 residues. J was trimmed by 5 bases and V by 2 bases; bases with no gene match: 5. Germline CDR1 reads SEHNR; CDR2 reads FQNEAQ (reference sequence).